What follows are 26 T cell receptor beta chains derived from one specimen sequenced in a study of cytomegalovirus exposure and HLA in healthy donors. Researchers ran the PCR with 60 Vbeta and 13 Jbeta primers. Profiled with immunoSEQ multiplex PCR; TCRdb holds only in-frame clones, not every one. The table records some 150,000 clones, roughly 80% of them present only once. The sequenced material came from PBMCs. These receptors came from a female donor in good health and CMV-seronegative.

This clone was counted a few times. The chain is built from TRBV14 and TRBJ1-1; 8 positions match TRBD1. The CDR3 runs 18 residues. CDR1 is SGHDN and CDR2 is FVKESK in the germline V gene. The ends lost 1 base at V and 3 bases at J; junction bases unmatched: 13. CDR3 amino acids: CASSQVGQGRSRDTEAFF. In nucleotides, the CDR3 is TGTGCCAGCAGCCAAGTTGGACAGGGTAGGTCCCGTGACACTGAAGCTTTCTTT.

This chain connects TRBV14 to TRBJ1-2, with D possibly TRBD1 on 6 matching bases. Germline V gives CDR1 SGHDN, CDR2 FVKESK. The CDR3 contains 14 residues. Trimming cost V 0 bases and J 5 bases, with 10 bases left between them. For the CDR3, the DNA is TGTGCCAGCAGCCAAGAAGAGGGGACATATGGCTACACCTTC. Translating gives CASSQEEGTYGYTF.

The chain combines TRBV5-1 with TRBJ2-7; 8 bases align to TRBD1. This CDR3 region has 14 residues. The V and J ends lost 10 bases and 6 bases, in that order; junction bases with no gene match: 15. CDR1 is SGHRS and CDR2 is YFSETQ in the germline V gene. CDR3 DNA: TGCGCCTGTAATCCGGGACAGGCGGGCTCCGAGCAGTACTTC. It encodes CACNPGQAGSEQYF.

The CDR3: CASSSPVVGPNYGYTF. The CDR3 bases are TGTGCCAGCAGCAGCCCGGTGGTGGGCCCTAACTATGGCTACACCTTC. V and J are TRBV9 and TRBJ1-2, with unresolved D. Germline CDR1 is SGDLS and CDR2 is YYNGEE. There are 16 residues in the CDR3. Trimming stripped 4 bases from V and 0 bases from J, with 16 bases between.

This clone was seen once. V usage is TRBV6-6 and J usage is TRBJ1-2; D is perhaps TRBD1 (5 bases). V lost 0 bases and J 5 bases, leaving 10 bases between the germline ends. The CDR3 has 14 residues. Germline CDR1 is MNHNY and CDR2 is SVGAGI (reference sequence). CDR3: CASSYSTQGYGYTF. The CDR3 coding sequence is TGTGCCAGCAGTTACTCGACGCAGGGTTATGGCTACACCTTC.

This clone was found once. The genes are TRBV27 and TRBJ1-3; D uncertain. The germline gives CDR1 MNHEY, CDR2 SMNVEV (reference sequence). V lost 6 bases, J lost 2 bases, and 14 bases lay in between. The CDR3 is 15 residues long. As DNA, the CDR3 is TGTGCCAGCAGCACCGGAGGGTCCACTGGAAACACCATATATTTT. Encoded protein: CASSTGGSTGNTIYF.

This clone appeared a few times. The rearrangement links TRBV2 to TRBJ2-2, with D unresolved. This CDR3 has 14 amino acids. V lost 1 base to trimming and J lost 3 bases, with 6 bases between them. Germline CDR1 and CDR2: SNHLY and FYNNEI. The chain's CDR3 is CASSEGHYTGELFF. DNA for the CDR3: TGTGCCAGCAGTGAAGGCCACTACACCGGGGAGCTGTTTTTT.

The chain combines TRBV14 with TRBJ2-5; D ambiguous. This CDR3 is 11 amino acids long. Germline-derived CDR1 and CDR2 are SGHDN and FVKESK. V lost 5 bases and J lost 5, with 6 bases in between. CDR3: CASSTWETQYF. The CDR3 DNA follows: TGTGCCAGCAGCACTTGGGAGACCCAGTACTTC. Based on the CDR3 plus reference TRBV14 and TRBJ2-5, the full variable domain is EAGVTQFPSHSVIEKGQTVTLRCDPISGHDNLYWYRRVMGKEIKFLLHFVKESKQDESGMPNNRFLAERTGGTYSTLKVQPAELEDSGVYFCASSTWETQYFGPGTRLLVL.

A few counts support this clone. In DNA form, the CDR3 reads TGTGCCAGCTCACCACGTGAGACAGAAAATTCACCCCTCCACTTT. It specifies CASSPRETENSPLHF. The chain joins TRBV18 to TRBJ1-6, with TRBD1 as a possible D gene (5 bases). Trimming left V 1 base short and J 7 bases short, with 11 bases between. This CDR3 region has 15 residues. Germline loops: CDR1 KGHSH, CDR2 LQKENI. The full variable domain, with the rest looked up from reference TRBV18 and TRBJ1-6, is NAGVMQNPRHLVRRRGQEARLRCSPMKGHSHVYWYRQLPEEGLKFMVYLQKENIIDESGMPKERFSAEFPKEGPSILRIQQVVRGDSAAYFCASSPRETENSPLHFGNGTRLTVT.

CDR3 loop: CASSSPGLGGDYGYTF. DNA for the CDR3: TGTGCCAGCAGCTCGCCCGGTTTGGGCGGGGACTATGGCTACACCTTC. The V and J genes are TRBV7-9 and TRBJ1-2; D call uncertain. Germline V gene lookup returns CDR1 SEHNR and CDR2 FQNEAQ (reference sequence). The CDR3 contains 16 residues. The V gene lost 4 bases and the J gene lost 3 bases, with 18 bases spanning the gap.

This rearrangement joins TRBV6-5 to TRBJ1-1, with D maybe TRBD1 (5 bases). The CDR3 has 14 residues. Germline lookup yields CDR1 MNHEY and CDR2 SVGAGI. Trimming pared 5 bases from V and 1 base from J, leaving 11 bases between. CDR3 in amino acids: CASSRGVGNTEAFF. The CDR3 nucleotides read TGTGCCAGCAGTAGGGGCGTTGGGAACACTGAAGCTTTCTTT.

The chain uses TRBV27 and TRBJ1-2, with a tentative D call TRBD1 (5 bases). Trimming left V 3 bases short and J 2 bases short, with 13 bases between. Looked up from germline, CDR1 is MNHEY and CDR2 is SMNVEV (reference sequence). CDR3 size: 15 residues. The CDR3 sequence is CASSFNGGWNYGYTF. CDR3 DNA: TGTGCCAGCAGTTTTAATGGGGGGTGGAACTATGGCTACACCTTC.

The V call is TRBV18, the J call TRBJ1-4, with D uncertain. The CDR3 is 16 residues long. V was cut by 0 bases and J by 2 bases, with 10 bases left in between. Germline-derived CDR1 and CDR2 are KGHSH and LQKENI. The CDR3 DNA reads TGTGCCAGCTCACCACCTCGGGGAGGGACTAATGAAAAACTGTTTTTT. Amino acid sequence: CASSPPRGGTNEKLFF.

This clone is a singleton in its sample. The chain employs TRBV6-1 and TRBJ1-1; D is perhaps TRBD1 (6 bases). Deletions cut 4 bases from V and 0 bases from J, with 12 bases between. This CDR3 is 15 amino acids long. Germline CDR1 is MNHNS and CDR2 is SASEGT. CDR3 residues: CASSGGPGVNTEAFF. CDR3 nucleotides: TGTGCCAGCAGTGGGGGGCCAGGGGTGAACACTGAAGCTTTCTTT.

This clone was counted once. The chain is built from TRBV7-7 and TRBJ1-6, with TRBD1 matching 8 bases. The CDR3 loop spans 14 amino acids. Germline V gene data show CDR1 as SSHAT and CDR2 as FNYEAQ (reference sequence). Trimming cost V 4 bases and J 15 bases; bases outside gene matches: 11. The chain's CDR3 is CASSSTGVQGNLHF. The CDR3 bases are TGTGCCAGCAGCTCGACAGGGGTCCAAGGTAACCTCCACTTT.

The chain has TRBV28 and TRBJ2-7; D is uncertain. Per germline, CDR1 MDHEN and CDR2 SYDVKM. Deletions cut 5 bases from V and 6 bases from J, with 17 bases between. The CDR3 runs to 14 residues. This CDR3 is CASSQTLGQCEQYF. The CDR3, as DNA: TGTGCCAGCAGTCAGACATTGGGCCAATGCGAGCAGTACTTC.

The chain joins TRBV13 to TRBJ2-7; 7 nucleotides align to TRBD1. V lost 0 bases, J lost 1 base, and 9 bases stayed unmatched. CDR3 size: 17 residues. Germline-derived CDR1 and CDR2 are PRHDT and FYEKMQ (reference sequence). Written as DNA, the CDR3 is TGTGCCAGCAGCTTAGGCCAGTTGGGACAGATTTCCTACGAGCAGTACTTC. It is translated as CASSLGQLGQISYEQYF.

The CDR3 nucleotides are TGTGCCAGCAGTATAGGACTAGCGGGAGATCGGCAGTACTTC. Amino acids: CASSIGLAGDRQYF. This chain uses TRBV25-1 with TRBJ2-7; 13 bases align to TRBD2. Germline trimming cut 5 bases from V and 9 bases from J; bases unmatched to any gene: 7. CDR1 is MGHDK, CDR2 SYGVNS, per germline. The CDR3 runs to 14 residues.

This chain uses TRBV30 with TRBJ1-5; tentatively, D is TRBD1 (5 bases). The germline gives CDR1 GTSNPN, CDR2 SVGIG (reference sequence). V gave up 5 bases and J gave up 0 bases, with 14 bases separating them. This CDR3 has 15 residues. The CDR3 nucleotides read TGTGCCTGGGCTCGCGGGGGTCATAGCAATCAGCCCCAGCATTTT. Encoded protein: CAWARGGHSNQPQHF.

This clone was seen a few times. The chain joins TRBV28 to TRBJ1-2; D is uncertain. The CDR3 is 12 amino acids. Germline V gene data show CDR1 as MDHEN and CDR2 as SYDVKM. V lost 9 bases, J lost 4 bases, and 12 bases lay in between. Here the CDR3 reads CASWARLYGYTF. DNA of the CDR3: TGTGCCAGTTGGGCACGGCTCTATGGCTACACCTTC.

Here the CDR3 reads CAISSRQQQETQYF. For the CDR3, the DNA is TGTGCCATCAGTTCACGACAGCAGCAAGAGACCCAGTACTTC. The rearrangement joins TRBV10-3 to TRBJ2-5, with a weak D call TRBD1 (5 bases). CDR3 length: 14 residues. V was trimmed by 5 bases and J by 2 bases, leaving 12 bases between them. CDR1 is ENHRY and CDR2 is SYGVKD in the germline V gene.

V gene TRBV4-1 combines with J gene TRBJ1-1; D may be TRBD1 (5 bases). Per germline, CDR1 MGHRA and CDR2 YSYEKL. The CDR3 is made up of 14 amino acids. Trimming took off 4 bases at V and 4 bases at J, with 13 bases between the two ends. CDR3 bases: TGCGCCAGCAGCCCTCAGGGTGGTGTCACTGAAGCTTTCTTT. Translation gives CASSPQGGVTEAFF.

This chain connects TRBV14 to TRBJ2-7; D call uncertain. The V gene's germline CDR1 is SGHDN and CDR2 FVKESK. The CDR3 extends over 14 amino acids. V lost 1 base and J lost 2, with 9 bases in between. The chain's CDR3 is CASSQVHPPYEQYF. CDR3 bases: TGTGCCAGCAGCCAAGTACATCCCCCCTACGAGCAGTACTTC.

J is TRBJ2-3 and V is TRBV7-6; D not certain. The CDR3 is 14 residues long. CDR1 and CDR2 (germline): SGHVS, FNYEAQ. V dropped 3 bases and J dropped 8 bases, with 15 bases sitting between them. The CDR3 loop is CASSFPDSAGTQYF. The CDR3 region has the DNA TGTGCCAGCAGCTTCCCCGACTCCGCCGGTACGCAGTATTTT.

The chain joins TRBV15 to TRBJ1-5; TRBD1 agrees at 9 bases. The ends lost 5 bases at V and 0 bases at J; junction bases unmatched: 2. CDR1 and CDR2 (germline): LNHNV, YYDKDF (reference sequence). The CDR3 extends over 15 amino acids. This CDR3 reads CATSRDRASNQPQHF. The CDR3 DNA reads as TGTGCCACCAGCCGGGACAGGGCTAGCAATCAGCCCCAGCATTTT.

The rearrangement uses TRBV10-1 and TRBJ1-2; D call uncertain. The germline V gene encodes CDR1 WNHNN and CDR2 SYGVQD (reference sequence). The CDR3 length is 13 residues. Trimming took off 0 bases at V and 7 bases at J, with 9 bases between the two ends. The CDR3, as DNA: TGCGCCAGCAGTGAGTCGAGTTCAGGTGGCTACACCTTC. This encodes CASSESSSGGYTF.